The rows below give T cell receptor beta chains drawn from one sample of a study of blood T cell repertoires in COVID-19. Here immunoSEQ multiplex PCR was the method, and the copy in TCRdb shows in-frame clones only, minus some. Of approximately 97,000 clones in the sample, 85% to 90% were seen once. Sequences were obtained from peripheral blood. The receptor source for this set is a man aged 45-65 years with active or convalescent COVID-19. Both conserved end residues are part of each CDR3. Fields, in order: CDR3 DNA, CDR3 protein, J gene, clone size, D gene, CDR3 length, V gene. A D gene is named only where the DNA matches it firmly. Clone size is not always given. Where it is, it says once, few, many or a class for expanded clones.

TGTGCCAGCGGCCCAGGGGGCGTCTATGGCTACACCTTC	CASGPGGVYGYTF	TRBJ1-2	NA	TRBD1	13	TRBV2
TGCAGTGCTAGTAACTCCTATGGCTACACCTTC	CSASNSYGYTF	TRBJ1-2	few	NA	11	TRBV20-1
TGTGCCTGGAGTGCGGGGGGCACCTCCTACGAGCAGTACTTC	CAWSAGGTSYEQYF	TRBJ2-7	NA	NA	14	TRBV30
TGTGCCAGCAGTGAGGACAGGGGATCCTACAATGAGCAGTTCTTC	CASSEDRGSYNEQFF	TRBJ2-1	NA	TRBD1	15	TRBV2
TGTGCCAGCAGCATCTTGACAGGGGGGGCAGATACGCAGTATTTT	CASSILTGGADTQYF	TRBJ2-3	NA	NA	15	TRBV21-1
TGTGCCAGCAGCGATAGGACAGGGTATTACCAAGAGACCCAGTACTTC	CASSDRTGYYQETQYF	TRBJ2-5	NA	TRBD1	16	TRBV5-8
TGTGCCAGCAGCCAATTGACTAGCGGGGGGGCAGCCGGGGAGCTGTTTTTT	CASSQLTSGGAAGELFF	TRBJ2-2	NA	TRBD2	17	TRBV3-1/TRBV3-2
TGTGCCAGCAGCCATTACGGTCAGGATGAAAAACTGTTTTTT	CASSHYGQDEKLFF	TRBJ1-4	NA	NA	14	TRBV5-6
TGTGCCAGTAGTACCCGGACCGGGGGAAGCAATCAGCCCCAGCATTTT	CASSTRTGGSNQPQHF	TRBJ1-5	few	NA	16	TRBV19
TGCGCCAGCAGTGAGTCGGGGGGCTCTGGAAACACCATATATTTT	CASSESGGSGNTIYF	TRBJ1-3	NA	NA	15	TRBV10-2
TGCGCCAGTCAGGAGCGGGGGTATACTGAAGCTTTCTTT	CASQERGYTEAFF	TRBJ1-1	NA	NA	13	TRBV4-3
TGTGCCAGCAGCGTAGATCCGGTAGGGGGGGGCAATGAGCAGTTCTTC	CASSVDPVGGGNEQFF	TRBJ2-1	NA	NA	16	TRBV9
TGTGCCAGCAGTGAGCGGTGGGGGGTCGGCACCGGGGAGCTGTTTTTT	CASSERWGVGTGELFF	TRBJ2-2	NA	NA	16	TRBV25-1
TGTGCCAGCAGCATGGGGGCTGCCAAAAACATTCAGTACTTC	CASSMGAAKNIQYF	TRBJ2-4	NA	NA	14	TRBV16
TGTGCCAGCAGCGGGGGACAGGCGGGCTACGAGCAGTACTTC	CASSGGQAGYEQYF	TRBJ2-7	NA	TRBD1	14	TRBV16